This T cell receptor beta chain was profiled in a study of shared T cell receptors in the human thymus. TCRdb keeps only in-frame clones here, not all; method: immunoSEQ multiplex PCR. The table shows hundreds of thousands of clones, with approximately 80% occurring only once. These sequences were also reported in another study, on human thymus T cells.

The sequence derives from a boy younger than two with a congenital heart defect. The sample consisted of thymocytes.

The CDR3 nucleotides read TGTGCCAGCAGCTTATGGGTGGGCCCAACCTACGAGCAGTACTTC. Translating it yields CASSLWVGPTYEQYF. This chain connects TRBV11-2 to TRBJ2-7, with D unclear. Trimming took 2 bases from V and 2 from J, leaving 13 bases between them. From germline, CDR1 is SGHAT and CDR2 FQNNGV. This CDR3 is built from 15 residues.